The text below deals with one TCR beta chain. Its antigen is not identified. The source of the sample is a study of T-cell memory formation after mild COVID-19. V shed 3 bases and J 4 bases; nucleotides not matched to a gene: 4. The CDR3 is 16 residues long. Germline V CDR1 and CDR2: KGHSH, LQKENI. TCRdb re-called the 5' RACE reads with MiXCR, one entry per CDR3 protein. The sample carries some 600,000 distinct CDR3 sequences, around a sixth recorded once. Study findings and constraints: The authors left the SARS-CoV-2 specificity of second-wave clones peaking on day 37 unconfirmed. There were some responding clones in pre-infection memory, which suggested that cross-reactive memory had joined. Clones that contracted from day 15 to 85 had balanced CD4/CD8; later expanders were CD4+ biased.

Source material: PBMCs or a T cell subset sorted from them (not recorded which). The sequence was obtained from an adult woman who had mild COVID-19 (a few samples of this study predate the infection). Cell type and time point are not known. The chain recombines TRBV18 with TRBJ2-3, with 13 nucleotides matching TRBD2. The CDR3 reads CASSPRGTSGADTQYF. As DNA, the CDR3 is TGTGCCAGCTCACCTAGAGGGACTAGCGGGGCAGATACGCAGTATTTT. Based on the CDR3 plus reference TRBV18 and TRBJ2-3, the full variable domain is NAGVMQNPRHLVRRRGQEARLRCSPMKGHSHVYWYRQLPEEGLKFMVYLQKENIIDESGMPKERFSAEFPKEGPSILRIQQVVRGDSAAYFCASSPRGTSGADTQYFGPGTRLTVL.